This T cell receptor (beta chain) is drawn from a study of cytomegalovirus exposure and HLA in healthy donors. In germline, CDR1 is MRHNA, CDR2 SNTAGT. The V and J ends lost 3 bases and 5 bases respectively, with 10 bases between them. This CDR3 region has 13 residues. This clone was seen more than once but under ten times. Both 60 Vbeta primers and 13 Jbeta primers went into the PCR. Sequencing was performed with immunoSEQ multiplex PCR; in TCRdb, only in-frame clones are kept and a portion is missing. The sample consists of about 50,000 clones, roughly 81% of them appearing once. This sequence was found in a woman aged 40 to 50 in good health and CMV-seropositive. The sample consisted of PBMCs. The chain carries TRBV6-4 and TRBJ1-1, with a tentative D call TRBD1 (5 bases). DNA of the CDR3: TGTGCCAGCAGTGAAGGGGTTGGGACTGAAGCTTTCTTT. It codes for CASSEGVGTEAFF.